Below, one TCR beta chain is given with its context. These data belong to a study of T cells expressing NK-cell markers. TCRdb re-called the 5' RACE reads; every CDR3 protein appears as one record, without DNA. The record lists about 260,000 distinct CDR3 sequences, of which the ten most abundant hold about 0.4%. The clonotype comes from a young man in good health. The material sequenced was blood T cells: a sorted CD56 or NKG2C T cell subset, CD4+ or CD8+ T cells, or bulk PBMC T cells (not recorded which).

The CDR3 protein is CASSLYTAREQYF. V usage is TRBV7-3 and J usage is TRBJ2-7; TCRdb's D gene call, TRBD2, goes unchecked for lack of DNA. The germline gives CDR1 SGHTA, CDR2 FQGTGA. The CDR3 loop spans 13 amino acids.